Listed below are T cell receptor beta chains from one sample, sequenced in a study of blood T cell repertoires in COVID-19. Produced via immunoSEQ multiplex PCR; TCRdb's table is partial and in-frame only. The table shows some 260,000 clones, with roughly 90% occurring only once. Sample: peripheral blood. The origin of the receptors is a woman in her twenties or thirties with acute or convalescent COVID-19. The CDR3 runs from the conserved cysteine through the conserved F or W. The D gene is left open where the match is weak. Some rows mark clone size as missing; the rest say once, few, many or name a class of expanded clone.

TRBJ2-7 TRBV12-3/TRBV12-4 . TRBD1 TGTGCCAGCACGGACAGGGGGTTCTACGAGCAGTACTTC CASTDRGFYEQYF
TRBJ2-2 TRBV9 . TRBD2 TGTGCCAGCAGCGTAGGAAGCGGGAGGGCCCTCGGGGAGCTGTTTTTT CASSVGSGRALGELFF
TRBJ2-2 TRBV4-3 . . TGCGCCAGCAGCCAAGATGTAATGGGGCTTACCGGGGAGCTGTTTTTT CASSQDVMGLTGELFF
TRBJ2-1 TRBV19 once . TGTGCCAGTAGTACAGGAAGGAGGGGGGGCTCCTACAATGAGCAGTTCTTC CASSTGRRGGSYNEQFF
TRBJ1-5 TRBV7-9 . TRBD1 TGTGCCAGCAGCTTATTCAGGGGGCGAAATCAGCCCCAGCATTTT CASSLFRGRNQPQHF
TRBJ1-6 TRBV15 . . TGTGCCACCAGCAGAGGTGGGGAGCCCTATAATTCACCCCTCCACTTT CATSRGGEPYNSPLHF
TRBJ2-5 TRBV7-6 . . TGTGCCAGCAGCCGAAAGACCGCGGGGTCACAAGAGACCCAGTACTTC CASSRKTAGSQETQYF
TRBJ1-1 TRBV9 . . TGTGCCAGCAGCGTAGGGAACAGAGAAGCTTTCTTT CASSVGNREAFF
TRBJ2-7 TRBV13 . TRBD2 TGTGCCAGCAGCTTAGAAGCGGGAGGCCAACCCTACGAGCAGTACTTC CASSLEAGGQPYEQYF
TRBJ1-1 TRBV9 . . TGTGCCAGCAGCGCTCTGAGCGGGGCGGTGAACACTGAAGCTTTCTTT CASSALSGAVNTEAFF
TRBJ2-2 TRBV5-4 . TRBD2 TGTGCCAGCAGCCAAGCGGGAGGTACCGGGGAGCTGTTTTTT CASSQAGGTGELFF
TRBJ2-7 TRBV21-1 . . TGTGCCAGCAGCAAATTGCGGGGGGTTAACGAGCAGTACTTC CASSKLRGVNEQYF
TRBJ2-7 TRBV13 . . TGTGCCAGCAGCGGCTCCGGGGAGAGCTCCTACGAGCAGTACTTC CASSGSGESSYEQYF
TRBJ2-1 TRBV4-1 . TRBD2 TGCGCCAGCAGCCAAGATAGCGGGAGATACGAGCAGTTCTTC CASSQDSGRYEQFF
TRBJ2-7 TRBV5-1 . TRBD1 TGCGCCAGCAGCCCTCAGGGGGCCCCCTACGAGCAGTACTTC CASSPQGAPYEQYF
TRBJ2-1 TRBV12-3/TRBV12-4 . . TGTGCCAGCAGTTCTCGACTAGTCGATGAGCAGTTCTTC CASSSRLVDEQFF
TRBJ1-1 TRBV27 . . TGTGCCAGCAGCCACCTCGAGTCGAACACTGAAGCTTTCTTT CASSHLESNTEAFF
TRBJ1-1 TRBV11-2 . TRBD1 TGTGCCAGCAGCCCAGGACAGGGGAGGACTGAAGCTTTCTTT CASSPGQGRTEAFF
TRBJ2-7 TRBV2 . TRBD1 TGTACCAGCACCGACAGGGACTACGAGCAGTACTTC CTSTDRDYEQYF
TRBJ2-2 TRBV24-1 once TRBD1 TGTGCCACCAGTGACCCAGGGGGCATAATAGGCACCGGGGAGCTGTTTTTT CATSDPGGIIGTGELFF
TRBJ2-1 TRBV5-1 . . TGCGCCAGCAGCTTGATAGGAGGACGCTCCTACAATGAGCAGTTCTTC CASSLIGGRSYNEQFF
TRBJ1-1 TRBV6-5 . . TGTGCCAGCAGGACTAGGCAGTTGAACACTGAAGCTTTCTTT CASRTRQLNTEAFF
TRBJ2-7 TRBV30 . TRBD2 TGTGCCCTCTCACAAGGGGGGAGCGGGAGGGCCAGGGGATACGAGCAGTACTTC CALSQGGSGRARGYEQYF
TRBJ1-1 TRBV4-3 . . TGCGCCAGCAGCCAAGATTGGAGGATGAACACTGAAGCTTTCTTT CASSQDWRMNTEAFF
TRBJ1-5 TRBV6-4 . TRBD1 TGTGCCAGCAGTGACCCAACAGGGGGCGAGGATCAGCCCCAGCATTTT CASSDPTGGEDQPQHF
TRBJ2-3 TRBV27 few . TGTGCCAGCGGTGAACTAGCTTGGGATACGCAGTATTTT CASGELAWDTQYF